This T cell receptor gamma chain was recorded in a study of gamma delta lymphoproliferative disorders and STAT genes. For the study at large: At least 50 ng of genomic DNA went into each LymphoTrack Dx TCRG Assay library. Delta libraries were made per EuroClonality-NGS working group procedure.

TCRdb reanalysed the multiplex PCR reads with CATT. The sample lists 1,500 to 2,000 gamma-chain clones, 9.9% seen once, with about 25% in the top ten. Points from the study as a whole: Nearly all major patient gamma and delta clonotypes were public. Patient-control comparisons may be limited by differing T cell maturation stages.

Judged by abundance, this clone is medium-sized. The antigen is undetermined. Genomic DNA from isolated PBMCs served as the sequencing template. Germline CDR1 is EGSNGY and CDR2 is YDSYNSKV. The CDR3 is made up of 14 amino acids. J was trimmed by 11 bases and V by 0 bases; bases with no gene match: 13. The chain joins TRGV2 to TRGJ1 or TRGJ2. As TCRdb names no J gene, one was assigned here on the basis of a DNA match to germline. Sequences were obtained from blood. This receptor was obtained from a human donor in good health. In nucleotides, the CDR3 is TGTGCCACCTGGGACGGGCCCAAGGATGGAGAGAAACTCTTT. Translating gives CATWDGPKDGEKLF.